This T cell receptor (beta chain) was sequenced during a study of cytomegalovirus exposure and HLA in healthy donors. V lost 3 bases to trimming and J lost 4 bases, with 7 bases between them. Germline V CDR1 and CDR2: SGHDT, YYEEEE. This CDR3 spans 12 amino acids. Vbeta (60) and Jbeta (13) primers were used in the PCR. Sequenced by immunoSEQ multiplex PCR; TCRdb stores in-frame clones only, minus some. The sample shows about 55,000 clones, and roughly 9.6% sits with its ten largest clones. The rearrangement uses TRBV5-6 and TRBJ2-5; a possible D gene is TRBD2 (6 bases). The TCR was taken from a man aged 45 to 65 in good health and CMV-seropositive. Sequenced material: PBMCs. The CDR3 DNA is TGTGCCAGCAGCTGGAGGGGAGAGACCCAGTACTTC. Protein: CASSWRGETQYF.